The 11 T cell receptor beta chains below were found in one sample sequenced in a study of OX40 agonist ivuxolimab in advanced cancers. Assay: immunoSEQ multiplex PCR; the TCRdb copy retains only in-frame clones and omits some. The repertoire has approximately 62,000 clones, roughly 90% of them found once; the top ten carry around 5.1%. The starting material was CD4+ or CD8+ T cells sorted from blood, obtained in a trial of the OX40 agonist ivuxolimab. The receptor source for this set is an adult with an advanced solid tumor such as melanoma, head and neck, liver or kidney cancer.

The gene calls are TRBV6-1 and TRBJ2-7; D gene unclear. The germline gives CDR1 MNHNS, CDR2 SASEGT. The CDR3 covers 13 residues. V lost 6 bases and J lost 2, with 11 bases in between. The CDR3 nucleotides read TGTGCCAGCAGGGCCGGCAATGCCTACGAGCAGTACTTC. This gives the protein CASRAGNAYEQYF.

The rearrangement joins TRBV10-1 to TRBJ2-7; D is possibly TRBD1 (5 bases). CDR3 size: 15 residues. From germline, CDR1 is WNHNN and CDR2 SYGVQD (reference sequence). The V and J ends lost 3 bases and 4 bases respectively, with 16 bases between them. CDR3 coding DNA: TGCGCCAGCAGTGATTCTCAGGGCACGTTTTACGAGCAGTACTTC. As protein: CASSDSQGTFYEQYF.

This chain joins TRBV21-1 and TRBJ1-5; the table's D gene call, TRBD1, was not cross checked with the DNA. TRBV21-1 is a documented pseudogene. This CDR3 contains 14 residues. CDR3 in DNA: TGTGCCAGCAGCAAAGGTCAGGGAAGTCGGCCCCAGCATTTT. It yields the protein CASSKGQGSRPQHF.

The chain carries TRBV27 and TRBJ1-4, with 9 bases fitting TRBD1. J lost 6 bases, V lost 5 bases, and 4 bases had no gene match. Looked up from germline, CDR1 is MNHEY and CDR2 is SMNVEV (reference sequence). The CDR3 has 14 amino acids. CDR3 DNA sequence: TGTGCCAGCAGTGTACAGGGGGCGGATGAAAAACTGTTTTTT. This codes for CASSVQGADEKLFF.

The chain uses TRBV6-1 and TRBJ2-7; weak D call: TRBD1 (6 bases). The germline CDR1 and CDR2 sequences are MNHNS and SASEGT. The V and J ends lost 6 bases and 3 bases respectively, with 12 bases between them. The CDR3 is made up of 13 amino acids. The CDR3 protein is CASRGAGYYEQYF. CDR3 DNA: TGTGCCAGCAGGGGGGCAGGGTACTACGAGCAGTACTTC.

The rearrangement uses TRBV25-1 and TRBJ2-5; weak D call: TRBD2 (7 bases). Trimming left V 3 bases short and J 5 bases short, with 16 bases between. Germline CDR1 MGHDK, CDR2 SYGVNS. This CDR3 comprises 15 residues. CDR3 sequence reads: CASSEGGPTWETQYF. CDR3 DNA sequence: TGTGCCAGCAGTGAGGGGGGGCCGACCTGGGAGACCCAGTACTTC.

V usage is TRBV6-1 and J usage is TRBJ2-1; D is undetermined. CDR3 length equals 13 residues. The germline CDR1 and CDR2 sequences are MNHNS and SASEGT. Trimming stripped 4 bases from V and 2 bases from J, with 6 bases between. The CDR3 region is CASSANTYNEQFF. The CDR3 DNA follows: TGTGCCAGCAGTGCCAACACCTACAATGAGCAGTTCTTC.

This clone has only one observation. The chain carries TRBV6-5 and TRBJ1-5, with TRBD1 as a possible D gene (6 bases). The CDR3 is made up of 15 amino acids. CDR1 and CDR2 from the germline V gene are MNHEY and SVGAGI. Trimming stripped 6 bases from V and 3 bases from J, with 15 bases between. CDR3 in amino acids: CASSPQQGINQPQHF. In nucleotides, the CDR3 is TGTGCCAGCAGCCCTCAACAGGGTATCAATCAGCCCCAGCATTTT.

The V gene is TRBV29-1, the J gene TRBJ1-2; 10 bases are shared with TRBD1. The CDR3 contains 14 residues. The germline gives CDR1 SQVTM, CDR2 ANQGSEA. Trimming removed 0 bases from V and 7 bases from J; junction bases left unmatched: 5. CDR3 nucleotide sequence: TGCAGCGTTGAAGAAAGACAGGGGGCGCCTGGCTACACCTTC. Residues: CSVEERQGAPGYTF.

The chain uses TRBV4-2 and TRBJ2-5; 12 bases fit TRBD2. The end of the DNA is better explained by TRBJ2-7, so the J call may be wrong. The V gene's germline CDR1 is LGHNA and CDR2 YNFKEQ. The CDR3 spans 19 residues. The CDR3 DNA is TGTGCCAGCAGCCATGCCGGGACTAGCGGGCCCCAGAGCTCCTACGAGCAGTACTTC. It specifies CASSHAGTSGPQSSYEQYF.

The CDR3 reads CASNGVITDTQYF. CDR3 in DNA: TGTGCCAGCAATGGGGTGATCACAGATACGCAGTATTTT. The rearrangement uses TRBV11-2 and TRBJ2-3; D not resolved. Germline V gene sequence: CDR1 SGHAT, CDR2 FQNNGV. V was clipped by 7 bases and J by 2 bases, with 10 bases between them. The CDR3 has 13 residues.